A selection of T cell receptor beta chains follows, all from one sample in a study of cytomegalovirus exposure and HLA in healthy donors. Some clones are missing from TCRdb's copy, which holds only in-frame ones; the method was immunoSEQ multiplex PCR. The sample carries about 120,000 clones, about 84% recorded once. Sequenced sample: PBMCs. Every receptor here comes from a man between 18 and 29 years old in good health and CMV-seropositive. The CDR3 runs from the conserved cysteine through the conserved F or W. The order of the fields is CDR3 length, V gene, D gene, clone size, J gene, CDR3 DNA, CDR3 protein. A D gene is named only where the DNA matches it firmly. The size field is filled for only some rows; it gives once, few, many or a size class.

CDR3 length: 14
V gene: TRBV27
D gene: -
clone size: -
J gene: TRBJ1-6
CDR3 DNA: TGTGCCTCTGGGCAGAATGGGTGGGATTCACCCCTCCACTTT
CDR3 protein: CASGQNGWDSPLHF

CDR3 length: 15
V gene: TRBV6-4
D gene: TRBD1
clone size: -
J gene: TRBJ1-1
CDR3 DNA: TGTGCCAGCAGACCTACAGGGGGCCGGGGGACTGAAGCTTTCTTT
CDR3 protein: CASRPTGGRGTEAFF

CDR3 length: 13
V gene: TRBV6-5
D gene: TRBD2
clone size: -
J gene: TRBJ2-1
CDR3 DNA: TGTGCCAGCTCTACTAGCGGCAACAATGAGCAGTTCTTC
CDR3 protein: CASSTSGNNEQFF

CDR3 length: 22
V gene: TRBV4-2
D gene: -
clone size: -
J gene: TRBJ1-5
CDR3 DNA: TGTGCCAGCAGCCAACAACCCACTACCGGACAGCTAAACTCCTATAGCAATCAGCCCCAGCATTTT
CDR3 protein: CASSQQPTTGQLNSYSNQPQHF

CDR3 length: 14
V gene: TRBV6-5
D gene: -
clone size: -
J gene: TRBJ2-1
CDR3 DNA: TGTGCCAGCAGTTACTCGATCAGTACCAATGAGCAGTTCTTC
CDR3 protein: CASSYSISTNEQFF

CDR3 length: 14
V gene: TRBV7-2
D gene: -
clone size: -
J gene: TRBJ2-5
CDR3 DNA: TGTGCCAGCAGCTCTCTATCGGGGGCGACAGGGCAATACTTC
CDR3 protein: CASSSLSGATGQYF

CDR3 length: 16
V gene: TRBV11-2
D gene: -
clone size: -
J gene: TRBJ1-2
CDR3 DNA: TGTGCCAGCAGCTTTTATGGGGGGGATACTAACTATGGCTACACCTTC
CDR3 protein: CASSFYGGDTNYGYTF

CDR3 length: 15
V gene: TRBV5-6
D gene: -
clone size: few
J gene: TRBJ1-2
CDR3 DNA: TGTGCCAGCAGCTTGGGACTAGACAGTACTACTGGCTACACCTTC
CDR3 protein: CASSLGLDSTTGYTF

CDR3 length: 18
V gene: TRBV19
D gene: -
clone size: -
J gene: TRBJ1-6
CDR3 DNA: TGTGCCAGTAGTGACGGGGTAAGGGGGAGCTCCTATAATTCACCCCTCCACTTT
CDR3 protein: CASSDGVRGSSYNSPLHF

CDR3 length: 13
V gene: TRBV7-6
D gene: -
clone size: -
J gene: TRBJ2-1
CDR3 DNA: TGTGCCAGCAGTCACAAGCCAGGCGATGAGCAGTTCTTC
CDR3 protein: CASSHKPGDEQFF

CDR3 length: 17
V gene: TRBV7-7
D gene: -
clone size: -
J gene: TRBJ2-1
CDR3 DNA: TGTGCTAGCAGCTTAGGCCTGCCCTGGACACAGGCCAATGAGCAGTTCTTC
CDR3 protein: CASSLGLPWTQANEQFF

CDR3 length: 14
V gene: TRBV7-2
D gene: -
clone size: few
J gene: TRBJ2-7
CDR3 DNA: TGTGCCAGCAGCCCAGTAGGAGGGTCCTACGAGCAGTACTTC
CDR3 protein: CASSPVGGSYEQYF

CDR3 length: 20
V gene: TRBV2
D gene: TRBD1
clone size: once
J gene: TRBJ1-2
CDR3 DNA: TGTGCCAGCAGTGAAGCCGTTTCGACAGGGGTTCTTCCCCTCTACTATGGCTACACCTTC
CDR3 protein: CASSEAVSTGVLPLYYGYTF

CDR3 length: 13
V gene: TRBV19
D gene: -
clone size: -
J gene: TRBJ2-5
CDR3 DNA: TGTGCCAGTAGTATTTCACTTCTGGAGACCCAGTACTTC
CDR3 protein: CASSISLLETQYF

CDR3 length: 18
V gene: TRBV7-2
D gene: TRBD2
clone size: -
J gene: TRBJ2-3
CDR3 DNA: TGTGCCAGCAGCTTAGCTCCTAGCGGGACCTTGGGGACAGATACGCAGTATTTT
CDR3 protein: CASSLAPSGTLGTDTQYF

CDR3 length: 13
V gene: TRBV29-1
D gene: -
clone size: once
J gene: TRBJ1-4
CDR3 DNA: TGCAGCGCTAGCGAGGGAATTAATGAAAAACTGTTTTTT
CDR3 protein: CSASEGINEKLFF

CDR3 length: 13
V gene: TRBV18
D gene: -
clone size: -
J gene: TRBJ2-5
CDR3 DNA: TGTGCCAGCTTCTCTACCCGGGGTGAGACCCAGTACTTC
CDR3 protein: CASFSTRGETQYF

CDR3 length: 13
V gene: TRBV2
D gene: TRBD2
clone size: -
J gene: TRBJ2-2
CDR3 DNA: TGTGCCAGCGGGGAGGGCAACACCGGGGAGCTGTTTTTT
CDR3 protein: CASGEGNTGELFF

CDR3 length: 14
V gene: TRBV30
D gene: -
clone size: -
J gene: TRBJ1-1
CDR3 DNA: TGTGCCTGGAGTCCCAGGGCCCAGAACACTGAAGCTTTCTTT
CDR3 protein: CAWSPRAQNTEAFF

CDR3 length: 14
V gene: TRBV11-1
D gene: -
clone size: once
J gene: TRBJ1-6
CDR3 DNA: TGTGCCAGCAGCTTAGAAGGGGGAAATTCACCCCTCCACTTT
CDR3 protein: CASSLEGGNSPLHF

CDR3 length: 15
V gene: TRBV10-3
D gene: TRBD1
clone size: -
J gene: TRBJ1-6
CDR3 DNA: TGTGCCATCAGTGGCGGGGGACAGGGGGATTCACCCCTCCACTTT
CDR3 protein: CAISGGGQGDSPLHF

CDR3 length: 13
V gene: TRBV7-2
D gene: -
clone size: -
J gene: TRBJ2-7
CDR3 DNA: TGTGCCAGCAGCCCGCCAGGGCTAATGGAGCAGTACTTC
CDR3 protein: CASSPPGLMEQYF

CDR3 length: 13
V gene: TRBV2
D gene: -
clone size: -
J gene: TRBJ2-7
CDR3 DNA: TGTGCCAGCATTCTGCATGGGGCATACGAGCAGTACTTC
CDR3 protein: CASILHGAYEQYF

CDR3 length: 16
V gene: TRBV7-8
D gene: -
clone size: -
J gene: TRBJ2-7
CDR3 DNA: TGTGCCAGCAGCTTCGAAACAGGGACAAGATTATACGAGCAGTACTTC
CDR3 protein: CASSFETGTRLYEQYF

CDR3 length: 13
V gene: TRBV2
D gene: -
clone size: -
J gene: TRBJ2-5
CDR3 DNA: TGTGCCAGCAGTGAATACAGACAAGAGACCCAGTACTTC
CDR3 protein: CASSEYRQETQYF

CDR3 length: 17
V gene: TRBV5-4
D gene: -
clone size: -
J gene: TRBJ1-2
CDR3 DNA: TGTGCCAGCAGCTTCCCCGGTGGGGAGGCATCAAACTATGGCTACACCTTC
CDR3 protein: CASSFPGGEASNYGYTF

CDR3 length: 16
V gene: TRBV7-9
D gene: TRBD1
clone size: -
J gene: TRBJ1-1
CDR3 DNA: TGTGCCAGCAGCTCATCCCGGGACAGGGGGGGTACTGAAGCTTTCTTT
CDR3 protein: CASSSSRDRGGTEAFF

CDR3 length: 16
V gene: TRBV4-3
D gene: TRBD2
clone size: -
J gene: TRBJ2-1
CDR3 DNA: TGCGCCAGCAGCCAAGTTACTAGCGGGCTCTACAATGAGCAGTTCTTC
CDR3 protein: CASSQVTSGLYNEQFF